One sample yielded the 4 T cell receptor beta chains listed below, sequenced in a study of blood T cell repertoires in COVID-19. Repertoires were generated with immunoSEQ multiplex PCR, while TCRdb's copy carries only in-frame clones and drops some. The sample comprises 210,000 or so clones, around 80% of which are singletons, and 12% rests with the top ten. Sequencing was carried out using peripheral blood. The source of these receptors is a woman aged 40 to 49 with acute or convalescent COVID-19.

This chain connects TRBV19 to TRBJ1-1; TRBD1 matches 8 bases. The CDR3 consists of 13 residues. Unmatched junction bases numbered 3, after V lost 3 bases and J lost 6 bases. Germline V gene lookup returns CDR1 LNHDA and CDR2 SQIVND (reference sequence). The CDR3 spells CASSISGGAEAFF. CDR3 sequence (DNA): TGTGCCAGTAGTATTTCAGGGGGCGCTGAAGCTTTCTTT.

The V and J genes are TRBV7-2 and TRBJ1-2; no reliable D call. The CDR3 has 16 residues. Germline CDR1 is SGHTA and CDR2 is FQGNSA. The ends were cut back, 1 base at V and 2 bases at J, with 14 bases in the middle. CDR3 DNA: TGTGCCAGCAGCTTAGTAGTGCTCAGGAGGAACTATGGCTACACCTTC. Protein: CASSLVVLRRNYGYTF.

The chain couples TRBV11-2 to TRBJ1-1; maybe TRBD1 (5 bases). The germline V gene has CDR1 SGHAT and CDR2 FQNNGV. The CDR3 runs 14 residues. V was trimmed by 3 bases and J by 1 base, leaving 9 bases between them. CDR3 sequence reads: CASSFTGPNTEAFF. CDR3 nucleotides: TGTGCCAGCAGCTTCACAGGCCCGAACACTGAAGCTTTCTTT. Looking up the rest from reference TRBV11-2 and TRBJ1-1 gives the full variable domain: EAGVAQSPRYKIIEKRQSVAFWCNPISGHATLYWYQQILGQGPKLLIQFQNNGVVDDSQLPKDRFSAERLKGVDSTLKIQPAKLEDSAVYLCASSFTGPNTEAFFGQGTRLTVV.

J is TRBJ1-2 and V is TRBV6-1; D gene ambiguous. The CDR3 length is 15 residues. Germline CDR1 reads MNHNS; CDR2 reads SASEGT. V was trimmed by 0 bases and J by 4 bases, leaving 12 bases between them. CDR3 bases: TGTGCCAGCAGTGAAGCGCTTCACTCAGGCTATGGCTACACCTTC. Its protein is CASSEALHSGYGYTF.